Listed below are T cell receptor beta chains from one sample, sequenced in a study of regulatory T cells in long-lasting Graves disease. TCRdb processed the multiplex PCR reads anew with MiXCR; each CDR3 protein has one entry. The sample includes around 450,000 distinct CDR3 sequences, under 15% of them seen just once. Separately, the same data were catalogued under a study of T cells in Graves' hyperthyroidism and ophthalmopathy.

Sample: peripheral blood mononuclear cells (PBMCs), taken at new diagnosis, from a patient treated with antithyroid drugs. These receptors were collected from a woman in her thirties with Graves disease. The CDR3 runs from the conserved cysteine through the conserved F or W.

V	J	CDR3
TRBV9	TRBJ1-2	CASSLEQANYGYTF
TRBV11-3	TRBJ2-7	CASSLDPSGSYEQYF
TRBV3-1	TRBJ2-1	CASNNAGTAWGNEQFF
TRBV27	TRBJ2-4	CASSLHGTSQILAKNIQYF
TRBV7-9	TRBJ1-4	CASSFGTLSLSATNEKLFF
TRBV30	TRBJ2-2	CAWSPGLGISELFF
TRBV28	TRBJ2-1	CASSFARGLEQFF
TRBV7-9	TRBJ2-3	CASSFVAGDTQYF
TRBV12-3/TRBV12-4	TRBJ2-1	CASSHDEQFF
TRBV20-1	TRBJ2-3	CSAPPSESGTIRVTQYF
TRBV19	TRBJ2-2	CASSPGINTGELFF
TRBV12-3/TRBV12-4	TRBJ1-1	CASSLGTEGYTEAFF
TRBV7-3	TRBJ2-5	CASSLSAGTGQETQYF
TRBV19	TRBJ2-3	CASRTGTSVDTQYF
TRBV29-1	TRBJ2-6	CSVDERGAHRVANVLTF
TRBV28	TRBJ2-2	CASIAGGTVDGELFF
TRBV12-3/TRBV12-4	TRBJ1-2	CASSLASQGHYGYTF
TRBV3-1	TRBJ2-7	CASSQEPGQGAIRIF
TRBV11-2	TRBJ2-1	CASRILADPYAYNEQFF
TRBV20-1	TRBJ2-2	CSARVPAGRSNTGELFF
TRBV7-9	TRBJ1-1	CASRSTTGTEAFF
TRBV30	TRBJ1-3	CAWTGGLFAGNTIYF
TRBV18	TRBJ2-3	CASSQFTGLTDTQYF
TRBV6-5	TRBJ2-1	CASSYGGGGNEQFF
TRBV7-3	TRBJ2-1	CASSLGTIAGGTYNEQFF
TRBV11-2	TRBJ2-5	CASSIPTGGQETQYF
TRBV7-7	TRBJ2-3	CASSLGETSTDTQYF
TRBV12-3/TRBV12-4	TRBJ2-3	CASSLNQKGTQYF
TRBV11-3	TRBJ1-1	CASSQMGQWGTEAFF
TRBV19	TRBJ1-1	CASSRQGAGVAFF
TRBV24-1	TRBJ1-2	CATSEASASSYTF
TRBV6-2/TRBV6-3	TRBJ1-4	CASGPGGAEKLFF
TRBV3-1	TRBJ1-3	CASSRGRGLSSGNTIYF
TRBV20-1	TRBJ1-4	CSAPALEATNEKLFF
TRBV5-4	TRBJ1-2	CASSLGRGTNYGYTF
TRBV11-3	TRBJ2-2	CASSLVAGFDLAGELFF
TRBV19	TRBJ1-2	CATRGGEHYGYTF
TRBV6-9	TRBJ2-2	CASSYSLAGDTGELFF
TRBV2	TRBJ2-1	CASSEQGARNEQFF
TRBV27	TRBJ1-2	CASTKEVGFGGYTF
TRBV20-1	TRBJ2-1	CSSTSGRSNEQFF
TRBV9	TRBJ1-3	CASSVTDRETGNTIYF
TRBV2	TRBJ1-5	CASSDNPEGVSNQPQHF
TRBV7-2	TRBJ2-1	CASSPIVGLAGVEQFF